The entry below gives a single T cell receptor (beta chain) sequence along with its context. A few counts support this clonotype. Its antigen is unknown. This clone may be a read error of a much larger clone one base away. The CDR3 holds 14 amino acids from the cysteine to the phenylalanine. The entry retains the CDR3 DNA only, 42 bases that are in frame from base 1. CDR1 and CDR2 were assigned from the germline V gene as MDHEN and SYDVKM. For repertoire sequencing, TCR beta CDR3 regions were amplified from RNA transcripts. A first-round RT-PCR used HTBI primers with the Qiagen OneStep RT-PCR kit, followed by a second-round multiplex PCR, size selection and purification. The libraries underwent paired-end sequencing with 100 bp reads on an Illumina HiSeq2000. Concerning the study's data processing: SOAPnuke was used to process the reads, removing any read that contained adapters or uncalled bases, had a mean Phred below 15, or lacked an exact match to the constant primer or identifier. COPE v1.2.5 was used to merge high-quality paired reads. Each unique nucleotide sequence was treated as a clonotype, and MiTCR v1.1 was used to align the clonotypes to the IMGT TRB V, D and J references. The analysis was limited to V-J combinations with a frequency above 0.0001, which together covered 99.2% of repertoires. A TCR clonal expansion and chaos score per V-J combination was defined as the ratio of F50 clonal expansion to chaos observed in the TCRdist matrix. Features were reduced by Welch's t-statistics and random forest to around 13 V-J combinations, which fed a naive Bayes classifier. The similarity between thyroid and blood repertoires was quantified using the Morisita-Horn index. TCRdb ran its own pipeline on the public reads, namely fastp trimming at Q25 and MiXCR clone calling, and kept in-frame beta chains. Rows are combined by CDR3 protein, so each entry shows the most common genes and DNA. Clone size and V and J calls follow TCRdb, not the original study. The sample has about 25,000 distinct CDR3 sequences on record, around 50% of them singletons. The top ten clonotypes cover around 6.6% of the sample.

A patient counted as having stable hyperthyroidism if there was no progression to ophthalmopathy within 18 months of follow-up. The hyperthyroidism patients were 18 to 65 years old and newly diagnosed, with a disease duration of less than 2 months. Patients with other autoimmune diseases, uncontrolled infections, pregnancy or lactation were excluded. Diagnosis was based on clinical symptoms, serum thyroxine, TRAb, thyroid ultrasound and orbital computed tomography. Ficoll-Paque density gradient centrifugation was used to isolate PBMCs from about 9.4 ml of fresh peripheral blood. Trizol reagent was used to extract the total RNA, and its quality was then checked on an Agilent 2100 Bioanalyzer. This entry belongs to a study of Graves' ophthalmopathy and Graves' hyperthyroidism (dated by TCRdb to between 2017 and 2018). Turning to the overall study: Peripheral blood was collected at initial diagnosis, prior to any treatment. After sampling, hyperthyroidism patients received methimazole starting at 30 mg daily, and ophthalmopathy patients received high-dose intravenous methylprednisolone. For independent validation, a separate cohort was made up of around 18 hyperthyroidism patients plus 17 patients who later progressed from hyperthyroidism to ophthalmopathy. In about 6 hyperthyroidism patients, the T-cell repertoire of thyroid tissue was compared with the T-cell repertoire of blood. To explore V-J signatures that separate ophthalmopathy from hyperthyroidism, a discovery set of about a hundred patients was enrolled, consisting of about 45 with ophthalmopathy and around 57 with stable hyperthyroidism. In total, approximately 130 blood samples were TCR-sequenced: around 42 ophthalmopathy, about 75 hyperthyroidism and roughly 17 hyperthyroidism-to-ophthalmopathy patients. To tell Graves' ophthalmopathy apart from Graves' hyperthyroidism, and to predict which patients would progress to ophthalmopathy, the study relied on TCR beta repertoire signatures.

Study-wide conclusions, independent of this receptor: In validation, the model predicted ophthalmopathy progression with 70.59% sensitivity and 72.22% specificity; eleven to twelve predicted patients were CT-confirmed with GO in a median of approximately six months. Most expanded thyroid clonotypes with frequency above 0.001 were also detected in blood, suggesting blood repertoires may reflect the thyroid immune response. Sample size was not statistically predetermined, and group allocation was not concealed from the investigators. Ophthalmopathy was separated from stable hyperthyroidism by the 13-signature model with about 89% sensitivity and approximately 84% specificity in cross-validation and with 80%/75% in the test set.

Here the chain combines TRBV28 and TRBJ2-7; TRBD2 fits 7 bases in the junction. This TCR came from an adult woman with stable Graves' hyperthyroidism. Sequenced sample: peripheral blood. The CDR3 protein: CASSSGGTGYEQCF. The bases are TGTGCCAGCAGCTCGGGAGGTACTGGCTACGAGCAGTGCTTC.